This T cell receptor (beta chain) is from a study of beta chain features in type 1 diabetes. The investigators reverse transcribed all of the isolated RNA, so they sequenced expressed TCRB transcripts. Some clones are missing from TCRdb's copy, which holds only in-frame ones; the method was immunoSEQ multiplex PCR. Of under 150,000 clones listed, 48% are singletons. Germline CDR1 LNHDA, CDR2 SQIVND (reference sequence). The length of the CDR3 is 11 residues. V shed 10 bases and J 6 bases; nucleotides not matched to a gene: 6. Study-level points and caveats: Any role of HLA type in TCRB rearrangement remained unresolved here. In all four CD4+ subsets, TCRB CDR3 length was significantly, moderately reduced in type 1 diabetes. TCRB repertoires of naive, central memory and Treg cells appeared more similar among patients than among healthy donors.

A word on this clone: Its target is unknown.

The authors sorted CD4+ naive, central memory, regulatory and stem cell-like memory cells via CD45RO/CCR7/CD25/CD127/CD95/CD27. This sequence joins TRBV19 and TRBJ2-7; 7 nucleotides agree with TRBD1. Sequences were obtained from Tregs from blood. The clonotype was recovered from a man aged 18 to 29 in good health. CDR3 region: CATGQAAEQYF. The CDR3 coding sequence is TGTGCCACCGGACAGGCGGCCGAGCAGTACTTC.